These 22 T cell receptor beta chains were sequenced from one sample in a study of CD8 T cell repertoires and HIV-1 epitope variants. Profiled with immunoSEQ multiplex PCR; TCRdb holds only in-frame clones, not every one. The sample consists of over 90,000 clones, 70% to 75% of them appearing once. Sequenced: uncultured baseline CD8+ T cells from peripheral blood mononuclear cells (PBMCs). The receptors shown here come from a male donor with HIV.

This rearrangement joins TRBV5-1 to TRBJ2-5, with D tentatively TRBD1 (7 bases). CDR1 and CDR2 (germline): SGHRS, YFSETQ. Trimming removed 2 bases from V and 5 bases from J, with 13 bases in between. The CDR3 covers 14 residues. The CDR3 loop is CASSFQGGMETQYF. CDR3 coding DNA: TGCGCCAGCAGCTTTCAGGGGGGTATGGAGACCCAGTACTTC.

The CDR3 loop is CASSSDGSGNTIYF. CDR3 DNA: TGCGCCAGCAGTTCGGACGGCTCTGGAAACACCATATATTTT. This sequence joins TRBV5-1 and TRBJ1-3; no firm D call. V dropped 5 bases and J dropped 0 bases, with 9 bases sitting between them. Per the germline V gene, CDR1 is SGHRS and CDR2 is YFSETQ. The CDR3 covers 14 residues.

This clone has more than one count but fewer than ten. V is TRBV5-6 and J is TRBJ1-1; 9 bases line up with TRBD1. The CDR3 is made up of 12 amino acids. V trimming: 2 bases; J trimming: 10 bases; junction bases outside the gene matches: 3. Germline values: CDR1 SGHDT, CDR2 YYEEEE. CDR3 in amino acids: CASSLPQGAAFF. For the CDR3, the DNA is TGTGCCAGCAGCTTACCACAGGGGGCAGCTTTCTTT.

This clone has just a few counts. V usage is TRBV27 and J usage is TRBJ2-3; tentative D call: TRBD2 (6 bases). Trimming left V 10 bases short and J 1 base short, with 24 bases between. The CDR3 loop spans 17 amino acids. Germline V CDR1 and CDR2: MNHEY, SMNVEV (reference sequence). The CDR3 region is CATRGFEGEWGTDTQYF. The CDR3 DNA is TGTGCCACCCGGGGGTTTGAAGGAGAGTGGGGCACAGATACGCAGTATTTT.

The chain joins TRBV2 to TRBJ2-5; D perhaps matches TRBD1 (5 bases). CDR3 length: 12 residues. V dropped 8 bases and J dropped 7 bases, with 14 bases sitting between them. The germline gives CDR1 SNHLY, CDR2 FYNNEI. CDR3 loop: CASVGPKGTQYF. Written as DNA, the CDR3 is TGTGCCAGCGTGGGGCCCAAGGGGACCCAGTACTTC.

Details on this clone: One junction end does not reproduce the germline sequence, and a read error may be involved. The chain carries TRBV23-1 and TRBJ1-5; D gene ambiguous. TRBV23-1 has ORF status, its function being uncertain. The CDR3 has 11 amino acids. The DNA of the CDR3 is TGCGCCAGCACTCAAAATCAGCCCCAGCATTTT. Amino acid sequence: CASTQNQPQHF.

Only a few counts were recorded for this clone. The genes are TRBV18 and TRBJ1-1; D uncertain. V lost 6 bases to trimming and J lost 3 bases, with 17 bases between them. Germline lookup yields CDR1 KGHSH and CDR2 LQKENI. The CDR3 has 15 residues. The CDR3 loop reads CASSPKKGGDTEAFF. DNA for the CDR3: TGTGCCAGCTCCCCCAAAAAGGGTGGGGACACTGAAGCTTTCTTT.

This chain joins TRBV4-1 and TRBJ2-7; tentatively, D is TRBD2 (5 bases). This CDR3 contains 14 residues. Germline CDR1 MGHRA, CDR2 YSYEKL. V dropped 1 base and J dropped 1 base, with 8 bases sitting between them. CDR3: CASSQVSGSYEQYF. The CDR3 nucleotides are TGCGCCAGCAGCCAAGTTTCGGGGTCCTACGAGCAGTACTTC.

The chain carries TRBV28 and TRBJ1-1, with a possible D match to TRBD1 (6 bases). Per germline, CDR1 MDHEN and CDR2 SYDVKM. The CDR3 loop spans 14 amino acids. V was pared by 6 bases and J by 4 bases, with 15 bases between. The CDR3 DNA follows: TGTGCCAGCAGCTCTAGGGGGGGTTCCACTGAAGCTTTCTTT. Its translation: CASSSRGGSTEAFF.

This clone was detected only once. The V and J genes are TRBV6-5 and TRBJ1-1; D remains ambiguous. Trimming left V 6 bases short and J 1 base short, with 18 bases between. Germline values: CDR1 MNHEY, CDR2 SVGAGI. The CDR3 is made up of 16 amino acids. The CDR3: CASSYIPRRGNTEAFF. In DNA, the CDR3 is TGTGCCAGCAGCTACATCCCTCGCCGAGGGAACACTGAAGCTTTCTTT.

The sample holds one count of this clone. At one end, the junction sequence differs from germline, possibly due to a read error. The chain joins TRBV4-1 to TRBJ2-5; 8 bases fit TRBD2. The CDR3 has 15 residues. Germline CDR1 and CDR2: MGHRA and YSYEKL. CDR3 DNA sequence: TGTGCCAGCAGCCAAGGCGGAGCGGGGGAAGAGACCCAGTACTTC. Protein sequence: CASSQGGAGEETQYF.

The chain recombines TRBV7-9 with TRBJ2-7; unclear D gene. The germline V gene encodes CDR1 SEHNR and CDR2 FQNEAQ (reference sequence). This CDR3 comprises 13 residues. V was cut by 1 base and J by 6 bases, with 10 bases left in between. Here the CDR3 DNA reads TGTGCCAGCAGCTTAGAAAGCCGGGCCGAGCAGTACTTC. This translates into CASSLESRAEQYF.

The gene calls are TRBV5-6 and TRBJ1-4; TRBD1 matches at 9 bases. V dropped 3 bases and J dropped 8; count of bases not matched to a gene: 5. Germline CDR1 SGHDT, CDR2 YYEEEE. The CDR3 length is 14 residues. The CDR3 region is CASSSDRGREKLFF. The CDR3 DNA reads as TGTGCCAGCAGCTCGGACAGGGGACGGGAAAAACTGTTTTTT.

To note about this clone: The same CDR3 is also encoded by other DNA sequences in this sample. The chain joins TRBV27 to TRBJ2-5, with D uncertain. The CDR3 sequence is 13 residues long. The V end was cut by 3 bases, the J end by 1 base, with 6 bases between. Germline CDR1 MNHEY, CDR2 SMNVEV (reference sequence). CDR3 amino acids: CASSLGSQETQYF. CDR3 sequence (DNA): TGTGCCAGCAGTTTGGGGTCCCAAGAGACCCAGTACTTC.

The chain links TRBV4-1 to TRBJ1-2; D not resolved. V was clipped by 1 base and J by 3 bases, with 9 bases between them. Germline V lookup: CDR1 MGHRA, CDR2 YSYEKL. This CDR3 contains 14 residues. CDR3 coding DNA: TGCGCCAGCAGCCAAGTTGCGGGTTACTATGGCTACACCTTC. Translation gives CASSQVAGYYGYTF.

This clone was observed a few times. This sequence joins TRBV30 and TRBJ1-1, with D maybe TRBD1 (5 bases). The CDR3 runs 13 residues. CDR1 and CDR2 from the germline V gene are GTSNPN and SVGIG (reference sequence). V was cut by 5 bases and J by 0 bases, with 10 bases left in between. For the CDR3, the DNA is TGTGCCTGGGTAACAGGCCTGAACACTGAAGCTTTCTTT. Translated: CAWVTGLNTEAFF.

This chain connects TRBV6-1 to TRBJ1-2; the D gene is possibly TRBD1 (6 bases). Trimming left V 1 base short and J 4 bases short, with 13 bases between. Germline CDR1 is MNHNS and CDR2 is SASEGT. The CDR3 is 15 residues long. The CDR3 region is CASSEGERDIYGYTF. The CDR3 DNA follows: TGTGCCAGCAGTGAAGGGGAAAGGGACATCTATGGCTACACCTTC.

This rearrangement joins TRBV30 to TRBJ1-3; D remains unclear. This CDR3 spans 13 amino acids. Germline V gene lookup returns CDR1 GTSNPN and CDR2 SVGIG (reference sequence). V lost 4 bases to trimming and J lost 0 bases, with 7 bases between them. In DNA form, the CDR3 reads TGTGCCTGGAAAGGGAGCTCTGGAAACACCATATATTTT. Its translation: CAWKGSSGNTIYF.

The chain recombines TRBV27 with TRBJ1-2; a possible D gene is TRBD1 (5 bases). V was shortened by 5 bases and J by 6 bases, with 19 bases between the two germline ends. The CDR3 runs 15 residues. Germline lookup yields CDR1 MNHEY and CDR2 SMNVEV (reference sequence). The CDR3 DNA reads as TGTGCCAGCAGTACCTCGGGACGGATGTGGGATGGCTACACCTTC. Amino acids: CASSTSGRMWDGYTF.

Of note for this clone: Other DNA sequences of this sample code for an identical CDR3. This chain uses TRBV5-8 with TRBJ1-2, with TRBD1 matching 9 bases. Germline V gene data show CDR1 as SGHTS and CDR2 as YDEGEE. This CDR3 is 15 amino acids long. V lost 1 base, J lost 4 bases, and 5 bases stayed unmatched. CDR3 sequence (DNA): TGTGCCAGCAGCTTGACAGGGGGCGGGAGCTATGGCTACACCTTC. Protein sequence: CASSLTGGGSYGYTF.

This chain joins TRBV19 and TRBJ2-3, with 11 bases matching TRBD2. V lost 5 bases and J lost 0; bases outside the gene matches: 4. Germline CDR1 is LNHDA and CDR2 is SQIVND (reference sequence). The CDR3 is made up of 16 amino acids. The CDR3 is CASSSRTSGSTDTQYF. CDR3 DNA sequence: TGTGCCAGTAGTTCACGGACTAGCGGGAGCACAGATACGCAGTATTTT.

The gene calls are TRBV10-3 and TRBJ1-5; D gene ambiguous. The CDR3 has 13 residues. From germline, CDR1 is ENHRY and CDR2 SYGVKD. V was clipped by 3 bases and J by 0 bases, with 3 bases between them. Here the CDR3 DNA reads TGTGCCATCAGTGAAGGTAGCAATCAGCCCCAGCATTTT. It specifies CAISEGSNQPQHF.